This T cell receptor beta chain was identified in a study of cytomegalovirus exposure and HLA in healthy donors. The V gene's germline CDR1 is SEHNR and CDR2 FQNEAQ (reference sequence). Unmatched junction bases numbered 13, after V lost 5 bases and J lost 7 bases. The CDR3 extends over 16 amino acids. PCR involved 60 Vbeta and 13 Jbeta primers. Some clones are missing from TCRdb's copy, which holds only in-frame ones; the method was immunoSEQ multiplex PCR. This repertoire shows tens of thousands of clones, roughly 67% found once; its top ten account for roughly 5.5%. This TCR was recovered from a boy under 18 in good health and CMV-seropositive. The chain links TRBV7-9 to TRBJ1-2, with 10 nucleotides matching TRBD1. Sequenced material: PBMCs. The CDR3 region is CASSVGQGELTGGYTF. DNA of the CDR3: TGTGCCAGCAGCGTAGGACAGGGGGAGTTGACTGGTGGCTACACCTTC.